The next 9 T cell receptor beta chains were all read from a single sample in a study. TCRdb re-called the 5' RACE reads through MiXCR, storing one row per CDR3 protein. Of under 65,000 distinct CDR3 sequences in the sample, 25% to 30% were seen once. Sequencing was done on a sample of tumor-infiltrating memory CD4+ T cells sorted from the breast tumor. The subset: memory CD4+ T cells, CD4+CD45RO+CD25-. The origin of the receptors is a female donor with breast cancer.

This chain connects TRBV6-1 to TRBJ1-6; D remains unclear. Trimming removed 1 base at V and 17 bases at J, with 9 bases between. Germline V gene lookup returns CDR1 MNHNS and CDR2 SASEGT. This CDR3 spans 11 amino acids. The CDR3 DNA reads TGTGCCAGCAGTGAAGGAGGACGGATCCACTTT. Translation: CASSEGGRIHF.

As to this clonotype: A much more abundant neighbour one base away suggests this may be a read error. This rearrangement joins TRBV20-1 to TRBJ2-3; D is ambiguous. The germline V gene encodes CDR1 DFQATT and CDR2 SNEGSKA (reference sequence). The CDR3 consists of 13 residues. V was shortened by 7 bases and J by 3 bases, with 14 bases between the two germline ends. Here the CDR3 DNA reads TGCAGTGATTCACTACCAGGAACAGATACGCAGTATTTT. Translating it yields CSDSLPGTDTQYF.

This clonotype was recorded a few times. With a much larger clone just one base away, this may be a read error. V is TRBV5-1 and J is TRBJ1-1; D ambiguous. The CDR3 has 13 amino acids. The V gene's germline CDR1 is SGHRS and CDR2 YFSETQ. This chain's CDR3 is CASSLSMNTEACF. CDR3 bases: TGCGCCAGCAGCCTTTCCATGAACACTGAAGCTTGCTTT.

The chain uses TRBV7-2 and TRBJ2-1, with D possibly matching TRBD2 (6 bases). The germline gives CDR1 SGHTA, CDR2 FQGNSA. CDR3 length: 16 amino acids. Deletions cut 3 bases from V and 0 bases from J, with 12 bases between. As DNA, the CDR3 is TGTGCCAGCAGCTTGACCGGGACTCGCTCCTACAATGAGCAGTTCTTC. It is translated as CASSLTGTRSYNEQFF. Filled out from reference TRBV7-2 and TRBJ2-1, the complete variable domain reads GAGVSQSPSNKVTEKGKDVELRCDPISGHTALYWYRQSLGQGLEFLIYFQGNSAPDKSGLPSDRFSAERTGGSVSTLTIQRTQQEDSAVYLCASSLTGTRSYNEQFFGPGTRLTVL.

The chain has TRBV5-1 and TRBJ2-1; no definite D call. V was shortened by 3 bases and J by 1 base, with 8 bases between the two germline ends. Germline V lookup: CDR1 SGHRS, CDR2 YFSETQ. The CDR3 runs 14 residues. In DNA form, the CDR3 reads TGCGCCAGCAGCTCCCAAACTTCCTACAATGAGCAGTTCTTC. Encoded protein: CASSSQTSYNEQFF.

The chain employs TRBV7-6 and TRBJ2-5, with D maybe TRBD2 (6 bases). Germline CDR1 SGHVS, CDR2 FNYEAQ. Trimming took off 5 bases at V and 1 base at J, with 14 bases between the two ends. This CDR3 region has 15 residues. The CDR3 bases are TGTGCCAGCAGCCCAAAGAGGACTATCCAAGAGACCCAGTACTTC. Translating it yields CASSPKRTIQETQYF.

This clonotype was seen more than once but under ten times. The rearrangement joins TRBV5-1 to TRBJ2-1, with 12 bases lining up with TRBD2. With V trimmed by 4 bases and J by 9 bases, 8 bases remained unmatched. This CDR3 has 15 residues. Germline lookup yields CDR1 SGHRS and CDR2 YFSETQ. CDR3 sequence reads: CASSLTSGSLSEQFF. CDR3 coding DNA: TGCGCCAGCAGCCTGACTAGCGGGAGTTTAAGTGAGCAGTTCTTC.

This clonotype was observed a few times. The CDR3 protein is CASSPRTSGMYEQYF. The DNA for the CDR3 is TGCGCCAGCAGCCCGCGGACTAGCGGGATGTACGAGCAGTACTTC. This chain joins TRBV4-3 and TRBJ2-7; 12 bases fit TRBD2. CDR1 is LGHNA and CDR2 is YSLEER in the germline V gene. Trimming removed 4 bases from V and 4 bases from J; junction bases left unmatched: 5. The CDR3 totals 15 residues.

There are a few counts of this clonotype. The rearrangement links TRBV7-9 to TRBJ1-1, with 8 nucleotides matching TRBD1. The junction had 12 bases not matched to a gene; V was cut back by 6 bases and J by 3 bases. In germline, CDR1 is SEHNR, CDR2 FQNEAQ (reference sequence). The CDR3 has 16 residues. CDR3 sequence: CASRTATGERYTEAFF. The CDR3 region has the DNA TGTGCCAGCAGGACCGCGACAGGGGAGAGGTACACTGAAGCTTTCTTT.